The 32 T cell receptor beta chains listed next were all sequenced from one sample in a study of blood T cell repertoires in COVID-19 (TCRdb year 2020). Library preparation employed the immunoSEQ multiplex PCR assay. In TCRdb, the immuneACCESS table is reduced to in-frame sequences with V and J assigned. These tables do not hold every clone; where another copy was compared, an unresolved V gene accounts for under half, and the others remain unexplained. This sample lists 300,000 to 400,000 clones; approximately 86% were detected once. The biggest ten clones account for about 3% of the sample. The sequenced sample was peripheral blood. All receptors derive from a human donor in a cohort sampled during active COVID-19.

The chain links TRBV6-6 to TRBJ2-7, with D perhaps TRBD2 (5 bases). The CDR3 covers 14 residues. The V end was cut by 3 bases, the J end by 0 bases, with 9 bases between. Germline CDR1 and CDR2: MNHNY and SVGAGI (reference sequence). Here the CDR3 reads CASSYSAGSYEQYF. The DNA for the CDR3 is TGTGCCAGCAGTTATTCTGCGGGCTCCTACGAGCAGTACTTC.

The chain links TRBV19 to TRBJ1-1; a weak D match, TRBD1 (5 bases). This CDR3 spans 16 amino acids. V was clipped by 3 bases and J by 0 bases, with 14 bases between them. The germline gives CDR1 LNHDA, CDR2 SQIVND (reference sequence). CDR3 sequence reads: CASSIRVGELNTEAFF. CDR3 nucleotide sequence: TGTGCCAGTAGTATTCGCGTAGGGGAATTGAACACTGAAGCTTTCTTT.

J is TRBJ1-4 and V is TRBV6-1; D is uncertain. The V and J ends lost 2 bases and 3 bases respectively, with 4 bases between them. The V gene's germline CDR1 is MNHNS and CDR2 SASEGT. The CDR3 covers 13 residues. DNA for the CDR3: TGTGCCAGCAGTGAACTCTCTAATGAAAAACTGTTTTTT. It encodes CASSELSNEKLFF.

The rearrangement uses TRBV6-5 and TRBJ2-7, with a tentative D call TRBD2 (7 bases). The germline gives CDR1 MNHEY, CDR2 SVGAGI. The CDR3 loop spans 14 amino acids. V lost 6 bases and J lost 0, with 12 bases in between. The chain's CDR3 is CASRGGQGSYEQYF. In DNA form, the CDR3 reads TGTGCCAGCAGGGGGGGGCAAGGCTCCTACGAGCAGTACTTC.

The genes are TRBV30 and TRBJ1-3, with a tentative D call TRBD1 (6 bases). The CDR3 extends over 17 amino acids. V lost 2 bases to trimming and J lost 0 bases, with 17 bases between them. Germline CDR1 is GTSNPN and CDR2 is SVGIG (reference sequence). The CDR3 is CAWSRPLGTNSGNTIYF. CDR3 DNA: TGTGCCTGGAGTCGTCCATTAGGGACAAACTCTGGAAACACCATATATTTT.

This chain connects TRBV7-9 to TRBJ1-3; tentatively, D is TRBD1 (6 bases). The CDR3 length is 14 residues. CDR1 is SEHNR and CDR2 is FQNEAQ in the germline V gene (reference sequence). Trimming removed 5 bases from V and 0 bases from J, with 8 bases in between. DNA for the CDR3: TGTGCCAGCAGCGGACAGCCCTCTGGAAACACCATATATTTT. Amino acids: CASSGQPSGNTIYF. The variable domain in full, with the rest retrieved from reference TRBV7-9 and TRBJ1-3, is DTGVSQNPRHKITKRGQNVTFRCDPISEHNRLYWYRQTLGQGPEFLTYFQNEAQLEKSRLLSDRFSAERPKGSFSTLEIQRTEQGDSAMYLCASSGQPSGNTIYFGEGSWLTVV.

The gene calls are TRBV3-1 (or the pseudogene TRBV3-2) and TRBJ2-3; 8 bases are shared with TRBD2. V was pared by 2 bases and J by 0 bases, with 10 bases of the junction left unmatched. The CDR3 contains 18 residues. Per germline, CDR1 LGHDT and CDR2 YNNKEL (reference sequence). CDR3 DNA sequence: TGTGCCAGCAGCCAATGCGTTTTAGCGGGGCGCAGCACAGATACGCAGTATTTT. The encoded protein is CASSQCVLAGRSTDTQYF.

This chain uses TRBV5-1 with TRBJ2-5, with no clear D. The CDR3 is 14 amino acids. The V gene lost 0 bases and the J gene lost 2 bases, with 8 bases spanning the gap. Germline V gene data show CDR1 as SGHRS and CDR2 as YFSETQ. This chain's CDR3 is CASSLVAEQETQYF. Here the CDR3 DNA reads TGCGCCAGCAGCTTGGTCGCGGAGCAAGAGACCCAGTACTTC. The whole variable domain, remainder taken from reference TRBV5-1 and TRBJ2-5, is KAGVTQTPRYLIKTRGQQVTLSCSPISGHRSVSWYQQTPGQGLQFLFEYFSETQRNKGNFPGRFSGRQFSNSRSEMNVSTLELGDSALYLCASSLVAEQETQYFGPGTRLLVL.

CDR3 in DNA: TGTGCCAGCAGCCGCGCCGGGACACAGAACACCGGGGAGCTGTTTTTT. Protein product: CASSRAGTQNTGELFF. V usage is TRBV11-3 and J usage is TRBJ2-2; perhaps TRBD1 as D (6 bases). The CDR3 runs 16 residues. Germline CDR1 reads SGHNT; CDR2 reads YENEEA. Trimming took off 5 bases at V and 1 base at J, with 14 bases between the two ends.

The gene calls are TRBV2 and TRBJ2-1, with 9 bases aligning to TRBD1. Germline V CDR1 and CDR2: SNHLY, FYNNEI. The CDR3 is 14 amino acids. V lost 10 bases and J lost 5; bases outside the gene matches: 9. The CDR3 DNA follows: TGTGCCACGGGGGCGGACAGGGGAGACAATGAGCAGTTCTTC. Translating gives CATGADRGDNEQFF.

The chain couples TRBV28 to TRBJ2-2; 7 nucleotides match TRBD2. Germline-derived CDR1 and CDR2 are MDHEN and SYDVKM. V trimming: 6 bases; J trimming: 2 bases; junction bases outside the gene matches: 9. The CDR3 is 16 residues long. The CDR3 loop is CASRLSTSLNTGELFF. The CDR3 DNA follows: TGTGCCAGCAGACTTTCGACTAGCCTTAACACCGGGGAGCTGTTTTTT.

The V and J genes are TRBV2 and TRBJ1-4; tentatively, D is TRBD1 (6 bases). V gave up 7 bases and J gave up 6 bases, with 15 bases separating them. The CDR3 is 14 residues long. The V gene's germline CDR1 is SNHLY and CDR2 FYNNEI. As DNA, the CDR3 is TGTGCCAGCACAGTATGGGGGCAAGATGAAAAACTGTTTTTT. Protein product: CASTVWGQDEKLFF.

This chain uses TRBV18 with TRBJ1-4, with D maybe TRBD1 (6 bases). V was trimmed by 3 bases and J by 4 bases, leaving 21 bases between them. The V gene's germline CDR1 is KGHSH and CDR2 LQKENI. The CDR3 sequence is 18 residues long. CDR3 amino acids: CASSPVLFHRENNEKLFF. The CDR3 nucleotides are TGTGCCAGCTCACCTGTCCTTTTTCACAGGGAGAATAATGAAAAACTGTTTTTT.

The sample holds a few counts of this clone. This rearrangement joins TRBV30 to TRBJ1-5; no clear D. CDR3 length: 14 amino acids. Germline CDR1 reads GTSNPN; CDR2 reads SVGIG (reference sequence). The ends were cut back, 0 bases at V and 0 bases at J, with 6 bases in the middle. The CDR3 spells CAWSVQSSNQPQHF. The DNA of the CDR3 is TGTGCCTGGAGTGTACAATCTAGCAATCAGCCCCAGCATTTT.

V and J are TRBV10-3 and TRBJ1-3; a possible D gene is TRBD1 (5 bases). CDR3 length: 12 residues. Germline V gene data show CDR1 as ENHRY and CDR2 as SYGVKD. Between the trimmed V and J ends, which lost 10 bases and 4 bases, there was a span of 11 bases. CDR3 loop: CATTGGGNTIYF. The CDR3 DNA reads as TGTGCCACCACGGGGGGGGGAAACACCATATATTTT.

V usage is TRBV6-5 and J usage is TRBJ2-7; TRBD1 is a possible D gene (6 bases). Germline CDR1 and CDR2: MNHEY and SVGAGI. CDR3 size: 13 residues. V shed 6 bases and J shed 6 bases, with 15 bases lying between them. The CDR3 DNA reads TGTGCCAGCAGACCCCAGGGGTTTTCCGAGCAGTACTTC. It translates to CASRPQGFSEQYF.

CDR3 amino acids: CAISAASGSTDTQYF. The CDR3 nucleotides read TGTGCCATCAGTGCAGCTAGCGGGAGCACAGATACGCAGTATTTT. The V call is TRBV10-3, the J call TRBJ2-3, with 8 bases fitting TRBD2. Germline V gene data show CDR1 as ENHRY and CDR2 as SYGVKD. The V segment lost 4 bases and the J segment 0 bases; nucleotides outside the gene matches: 3. This CDR3 has 15 amino acids.

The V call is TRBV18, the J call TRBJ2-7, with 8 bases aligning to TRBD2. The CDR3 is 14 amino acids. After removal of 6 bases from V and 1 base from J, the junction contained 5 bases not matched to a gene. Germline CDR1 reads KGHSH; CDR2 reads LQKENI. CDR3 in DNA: TGTGCCAGCTCGTCCGGGGGGGGATCCTACGAGCAGTACTTC. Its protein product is CASSSGGGSYEQYF.

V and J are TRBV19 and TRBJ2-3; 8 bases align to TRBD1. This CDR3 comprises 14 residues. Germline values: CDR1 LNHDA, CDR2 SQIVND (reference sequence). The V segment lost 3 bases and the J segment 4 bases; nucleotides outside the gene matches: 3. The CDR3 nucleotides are TGTGCCAGTAGTATCTTGACAGGGGCAGATACGCAGTATTTT. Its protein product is CASSILTGADTQYF.

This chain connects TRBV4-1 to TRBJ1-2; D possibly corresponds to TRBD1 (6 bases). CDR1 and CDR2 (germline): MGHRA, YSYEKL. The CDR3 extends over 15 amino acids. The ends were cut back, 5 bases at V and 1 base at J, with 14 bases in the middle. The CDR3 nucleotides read TGCGCCAGCAGCAAGGGGGTTGAGGGTAACTATGGCTACACCTTC. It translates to CASSKGVEGNYGYTF.

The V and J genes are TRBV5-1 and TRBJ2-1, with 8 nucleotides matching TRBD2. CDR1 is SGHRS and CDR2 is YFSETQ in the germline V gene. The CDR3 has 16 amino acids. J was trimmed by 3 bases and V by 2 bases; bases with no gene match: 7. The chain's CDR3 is CASSLGSRGVYNEQFF. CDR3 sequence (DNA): TGCGCCAGCAGCTTAGGTTCGCGGGGGGTCTACAATGAGCAGTTCTTC.

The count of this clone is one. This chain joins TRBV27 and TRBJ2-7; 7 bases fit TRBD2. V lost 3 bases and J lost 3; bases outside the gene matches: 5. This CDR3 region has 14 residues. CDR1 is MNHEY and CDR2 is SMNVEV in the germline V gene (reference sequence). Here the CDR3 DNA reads TGTGCCAGCAGTTTGTCGGCTAGCGGCTACGAGCAGTACTTC. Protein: CASSLSASGYEQYF.

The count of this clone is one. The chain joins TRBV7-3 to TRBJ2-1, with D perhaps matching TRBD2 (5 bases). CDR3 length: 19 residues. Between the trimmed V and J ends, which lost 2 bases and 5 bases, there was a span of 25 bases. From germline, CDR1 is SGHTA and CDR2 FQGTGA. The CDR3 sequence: CASSLYASPEGSEDNEQFF. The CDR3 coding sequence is TGTGCCAGCAGCTTATACGCCAGCCCAGAGGGTAGTGAGGACAATGAGCAGTTCTTC.

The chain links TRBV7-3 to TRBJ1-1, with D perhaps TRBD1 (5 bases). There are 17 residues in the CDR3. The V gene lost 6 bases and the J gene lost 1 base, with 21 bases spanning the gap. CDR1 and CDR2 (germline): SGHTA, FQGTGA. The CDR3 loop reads CASSRLISVQGNTEAFF. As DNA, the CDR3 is TGTGCCAGCAGTCGCCTCATTTCGGTTCAGGGGAACACTGAAGCTTTCTTT.

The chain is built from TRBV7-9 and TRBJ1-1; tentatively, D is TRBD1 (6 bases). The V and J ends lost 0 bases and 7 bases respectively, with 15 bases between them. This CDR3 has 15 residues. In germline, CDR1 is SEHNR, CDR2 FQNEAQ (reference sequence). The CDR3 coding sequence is TGTGCCAGCAGCTTAGCCCCCGGACAGCGGGGTGAAGCTTTCTTT. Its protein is CASSLAPGQRGEAFF.

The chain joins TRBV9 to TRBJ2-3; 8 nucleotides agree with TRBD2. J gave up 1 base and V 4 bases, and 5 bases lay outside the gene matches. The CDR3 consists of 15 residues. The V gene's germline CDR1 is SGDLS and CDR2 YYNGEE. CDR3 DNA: TGTGCCAGCAGCTATGATAGCGGGGGCACAGATACGCAGTATTTT. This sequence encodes CASSYDSGGTDTQYF.

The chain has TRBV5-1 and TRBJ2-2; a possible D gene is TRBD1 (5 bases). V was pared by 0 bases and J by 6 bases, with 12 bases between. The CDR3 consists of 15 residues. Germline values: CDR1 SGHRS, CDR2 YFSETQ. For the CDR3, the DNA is TGCGCCAGCAGCTTGGGGGGCCTCGGGTCCGGGGAGCTGTTTTTT. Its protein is CASSLGGLGSGELFF.

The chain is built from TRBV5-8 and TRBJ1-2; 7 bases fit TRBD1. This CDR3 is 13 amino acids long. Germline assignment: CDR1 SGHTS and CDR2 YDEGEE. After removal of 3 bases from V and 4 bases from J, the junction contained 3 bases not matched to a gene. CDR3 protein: CASSWRQGYGYTF. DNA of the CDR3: TGTGCCAGCAGCTGGAGACAGGGCTATGGCTACACCTTC.

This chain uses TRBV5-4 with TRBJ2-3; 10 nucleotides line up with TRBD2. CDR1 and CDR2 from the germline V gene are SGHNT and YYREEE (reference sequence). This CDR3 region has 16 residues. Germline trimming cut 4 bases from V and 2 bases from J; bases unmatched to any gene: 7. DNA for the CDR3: TGTGCCAGCAGCAGAACAGCGGGGGGGATCACAGATACGCAGTATTTT. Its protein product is CASSRTAGGITDTQYF.

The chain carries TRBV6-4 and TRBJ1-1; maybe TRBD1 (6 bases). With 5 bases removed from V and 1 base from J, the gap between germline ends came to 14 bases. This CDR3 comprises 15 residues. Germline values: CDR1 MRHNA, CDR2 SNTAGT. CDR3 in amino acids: CASSPSHRENTEAFF. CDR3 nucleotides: TGTGCCAGCAGTCCCTCACACAGGGAGAACACTGAAGCTTTCTTT.

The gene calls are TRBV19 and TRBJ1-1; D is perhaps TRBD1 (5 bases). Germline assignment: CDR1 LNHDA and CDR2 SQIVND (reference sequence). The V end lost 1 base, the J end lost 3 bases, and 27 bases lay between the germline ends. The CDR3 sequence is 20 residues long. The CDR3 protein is CASSIARNFGGARGDTEAFF. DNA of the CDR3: TGTGCCAGTAGTATAGCCCGGAACTTCGGGGGAGCTAGGGGAGACACTGAAGCTTTCTTT.

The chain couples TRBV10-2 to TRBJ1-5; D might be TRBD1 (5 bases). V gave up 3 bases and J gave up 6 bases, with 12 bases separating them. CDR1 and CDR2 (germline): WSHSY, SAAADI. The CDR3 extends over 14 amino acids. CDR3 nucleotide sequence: TGCGCCAGCAGTGATTTAGGGGTTGGTCAGCCCCAGCATTTT. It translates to CASSDLGVGQPQHF.